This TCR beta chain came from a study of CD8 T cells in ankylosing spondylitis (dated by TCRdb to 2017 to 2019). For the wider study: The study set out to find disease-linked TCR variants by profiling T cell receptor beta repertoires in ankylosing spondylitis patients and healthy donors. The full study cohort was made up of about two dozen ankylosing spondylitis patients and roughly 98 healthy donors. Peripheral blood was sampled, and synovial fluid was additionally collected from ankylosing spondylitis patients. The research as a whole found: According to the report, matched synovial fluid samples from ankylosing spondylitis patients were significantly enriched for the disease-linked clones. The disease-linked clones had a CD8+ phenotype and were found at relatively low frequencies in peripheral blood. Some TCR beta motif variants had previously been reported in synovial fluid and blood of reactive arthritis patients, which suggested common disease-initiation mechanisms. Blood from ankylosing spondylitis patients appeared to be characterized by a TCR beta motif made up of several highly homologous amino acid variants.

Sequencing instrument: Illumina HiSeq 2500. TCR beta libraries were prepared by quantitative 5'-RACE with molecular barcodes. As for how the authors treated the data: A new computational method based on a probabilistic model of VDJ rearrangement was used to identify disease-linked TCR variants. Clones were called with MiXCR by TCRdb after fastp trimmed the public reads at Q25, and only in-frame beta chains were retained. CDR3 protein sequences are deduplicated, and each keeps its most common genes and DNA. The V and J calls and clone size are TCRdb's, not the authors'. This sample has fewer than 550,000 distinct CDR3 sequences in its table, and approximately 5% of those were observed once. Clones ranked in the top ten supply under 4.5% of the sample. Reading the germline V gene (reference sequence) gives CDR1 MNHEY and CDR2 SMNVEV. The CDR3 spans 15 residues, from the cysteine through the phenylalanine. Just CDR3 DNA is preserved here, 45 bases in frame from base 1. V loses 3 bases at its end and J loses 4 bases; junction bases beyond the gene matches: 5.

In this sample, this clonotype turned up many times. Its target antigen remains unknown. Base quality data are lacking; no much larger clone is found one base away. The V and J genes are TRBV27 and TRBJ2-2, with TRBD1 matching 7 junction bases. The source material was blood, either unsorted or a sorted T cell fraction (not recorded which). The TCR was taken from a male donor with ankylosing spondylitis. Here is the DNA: TGTGCCAGCAGTTTGAACAGGGGAATCACCGGGGAGCTGTTTTTT. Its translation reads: CASSLNRGITGELFF.